This entry concerns a single TCR beta chain. Its antigen remains unidentified. TCRdb reprocessed the 5' RACE reads with MiXCR, giving one entry per CDR3 protein. The sample consists of around 570,000 distinct CDR3 sequences, over 8.5% of them appearing once. The CDR3 contains 14 residues. Germline V CDR1 and CDR2: MNHNS, SASEGT. The V gene lost 4 bases and the J gene lost 8 bases, with 17 bases spanning the gap. The entry originates in a study of identical twins. Study-wide points: Potential partial confounding of zero-insertion analyses by invariant MAIT and iNKT cells was noted.

The sample also formed part of further work on yellow fever vaccine responses in identical twins.

The origin of this receptor is a young woman in good health. The chain carries TRBV6-1 and TRBJ1-2; possibly TRBD1 for D (5 bases). Sequencing was carried out using PBMCs. In nucleotides, the CDR3 is TGTGCCAGCAGTGGGAGGACCGGGCGGGACGGCTACACCTTC. It translates to CASSGRTGRDGYTF.